The 27 T cell receptor beta chains below all came from one sample that was sequenced in a study of blood T cell repertoires in COVID-19. Profiled with immunoSEQ multiplex PCR; TCRdb holds only in-frame clones, not every one. The table records more than 130,000 clones, more than 70% of them present only once. Input material: peripheral blood. The receptors shown here come from a man between 45 and 60 years old with active or convalescent COVID-19.

This sequence joins TRBV4-1 and TRBJ2-5, with 14 bases matching TRBD2. V was clipped by 4 bases and J by 2 bases; unmatched bases: 6. CDR3 length: 17 amino acids. Per germline, CDR1 MGHRA and CDR2 YSYEKL. The CDR3 coding sequence is TGCGCCAGCAGCCTCAGGGGACTAGCGGGAGTACAAGAGACCCAGTACTTC. Protein product: CASSLRGLAGVQETQYF.

The rearrangement links TRBV27 to TRBJ2-7; 9 positions agree with TRBD1. The CDR3 covers 14 residues. The junction had 4 bases not matched to a gene; V was cut back by 3 bases and J by 4 bases. Per germline, CDR1 MNHEY and CDR2 SMNVEV (reference sequence). The CDR3 region is CASSFRQGVYEQYF. CDR3 DNA sequence: TGTGCCAGCAGTTTTCGACAGGGGGTATACGAGCAGTACTTC.

V usage is TRBV19 and J usage is TRBJ1-1, with D tentatively TRBD1 (6 bases). There are 15 residues in the CDR3. V gave up 5 bases and J gave up 3 bases, with 16 bases separating them. The germline gives CDR1 LNHDA, CDR2 SQIVND (reference sequence). The CDR3 here is CASSSEATGYTEAFF. DNA of the CDR3: TGTGCCAGTAGTTCTGAGGCGACAGGATACACTGAAGCTTTCTTT.

The rearrangement uses TRBV7-9 and TRBJ2-7; tentative D call: TRBD1 (6 bases). Germline V gene data show CDR1 as SEHNR and CDR2 as FQNEAQ (reference sequence). The CDR3 has 15 residues. The V and J ends lost 6 bases and 6 bases respectively, with 21 bases between them. CDR3 coding DNA: TGTGCCAGCAGGCCATTACCAGGGGAAATTGGCGAGCAGTACTTC. This gives the protein CASRPLPGEIGEQYF. Supplemented by reference TRBV7-9 and TRBJ2-7, the full variable domain reads DTGVSQNPRHKITKRGQNVTFRCDPISEHNRLYWYRQTLGQGPEFLTYFQNEAQLEKSRLLSDRFSAERPKGSFSTLEIQRTEQGDSAMYLCASRPLPGEIGEQYFGPGTRLTVT.

The rearrangement joins TRBV5-5 to TRBJ2-1; TRBD2 agrees at 8 bases. This CDR3 contains 15 residues. The V and J ends lost 1 base and 5 bases, in that order; junction bases with no gene match: 5. From germline, CDR1 is SGHKS and CDR2 YYEKEE (reference sequence). DNA for the CDR3: TGTGCCAGCAGCTTGTATAGCGGGAAAGACAATGAGCAGTTCTTC. Protein sequence: CASSLYSGKDNEQFF.

The V call is TRBV29-1, the J call TRBJ2-7; 10 bases are a match to TRBD1. CDR1 and CDR2 from the germline V gene are SQVTM and ANQGSEA. The CDR3 extends over 13 amino acids. Trimming at V came to 6 bases and at J to 7 bases, leaving 9 bases not matched to a gene. DNA for the CDR3: TGCAGCGTCGCCGCGACAGGGGGCAGGGAGCAGTACTTC. This gives the protein CSVAATGGREQYF.

The rearrangement uses TRBV5-8 and TRBJ1-5; 8 positions match TRBD1. CDR3 size: 16 residues. V was pared by 4 bases and J by 6 bases, with 12 bases of the junction left unmatched. Looked up from germline, CDR1 is SGHTS and CDR2 is YDEGEE. The DNA for the CDR3 is TGTGCCAGCAGCCTAAGCAGGGGGCGAGGATCTCAGCCCCAGCATTTT. It translates to CASSLSRGRGSQPQHF.

The chain employs TRBV10-2 and TRBJ1-3; TRBD1 aligns across 7 bases. Germline assignment: CDR1 WSHSY and CDR2 SAAADI. The CDR3 consists of 14 residues. V dropped 6 bases and J dropped 0; count of bases not matched to a gene: 2. The CDR3 DNA reads as TGCGCCAGCAGACAGGGGACCTCTGGAAACACCATATATTTT. Protein product: CASRQGTSGNTIYF.

This chain links TRBV6-1 with TRBJ2-2; D gene ambiguous. The CDR3 covers 15 residues. Deletions cut 2 bases from V and 2 bases from J, with 9 bases between. Germline assignment: CDR1 MNHNS and CDR2 SASEGT. The CDR3 protein is CASSEPGYNTGELFF. CDR3 in DNA: TGTGCCAGCAGTGAACCAGGATATAACACCGGGGAGCTGTTTTTT.

The chain couples TRBV4-2 to TRBJ2-5; 8 positions match TRBD1. The length of the CDR3 is 15 residues. Germline trimming cut 2 bases from V and 2 bases from J; bases unmatched to any gene: 4. CDR1 and CDR2 from the germline V gene are LGHNA and YNFKEQ. The DNA of the CDR3 is TGTGCCAGCAGCCAACCTGGACAGGGTCAAGAGACCCAGTACTTC. Translating gives CASSQPGQGQETQYF.

This chain links TRBV28 with TRBJ1-2, with a possible D match to TRBD1 (6 bases). Germline V gene data show CDR1 as MDHEN and CDR2 as SYDVKM. The V gene lost 6 bases and the J gene lost 4 bases, with 21 bases spanning the gap. The CDR3 has 16 amino acids. This CDR3 is CASRTGSTETRYGYTF. The CDR3 DNA reads as TGTGCCAGCAGAACAGGGAGCACCGAAACCCGCTATGGCTACACCTTC.

The chain combines TRBV18 with TRBJ2-7, with TRBD1 matching 10 bases. The V gene's germline CDR1 is KGHSH and CDR2 LQKENI. The CDR3 covers 13 residues. V gave up 3 bases and J gave up 5 bases; unmatched junction bases: 1. The CDR3 is CASSPDRGHEQYF. The CDR3 DNA follows: TGTGCCAGCTCACCTGACAGGGGGCACGAGCAGTACTTC. Full variable domain (missing parts from reference TRBV18 and TRBJ2-7): NAGVMQNPRHLVRRRGQEARLRCSPMKGHSHVYWYRQLPEEGLKFMVYLQKENIIDESGMPKERFSAEFPKEGPSILRIQQVVRGDSAAYFCASSPDRGHEQYFGPGTRLTVT.

This clone was picked up one time. J is TRBJ2-7 and V is TRBV6-6, with TRBD1 identical over 9 bases. V shed 4 bases and J 2 bases; nucleotides not matched to a gene: 6. Germline lookup yields CDR1 MNHNY and CDR2 SVGAGI (reference sequence). This CDR3 is 15 amino acids long. The chain's CDR3 is CASSWGTGTTYEQYF. CDR3 DNA: TGTGCCAGCAGTTGGGGGACAGGGACAACCTACGAGCAGTACTTC.

V is TRBV15 and J is TRBJ1-2; TRBD1 is a possible D gene (5 bases). V shed 4 bases and J shed 5 bases, with 8 bases lying between them. Germline V gene lookup returns CDR1 LNHNV and CDR2 YYDKDF (reference sequence). CDR3 length: 12 residues. CDR3 DNA sequence: TGTGCCACCAGCATCGACAGTTATGGCTACACCTTC. Translated, it gives CATSIDSYGYTF. Full variable domain (missing parts from reference TRBV15 and TRBJ1-2): DAMVIQNPRYQVTQFGKPVTLSCSQTLNHNVMYWYQQKSSQAPKLLFHYYDKDFNNEADTPDNFQSRRPNTSFCFLDIRSPGLGDTAMYLCATSIDSYGYTFGSGTRLTVV.

This clone was recorded once. The gene calls are TRBV12-3 or TRBV12-4 and TRBJ1-1; D may be TRBD1 (5 bases). The CDR3 runs to 13 residues. V lost 2 bases to trimming and J lost 5 bases, with 9 bases between them. The CDR3 region has the DNA TGTGCCAGCAGTTTATTTGGGGGGACTGAAGCTTTCTTT. It specifies CASSLFGGTEAFF.

This clone has only one observation. The V call is TRBV27, the J call TRBJ1-6; 7 nucleotides agree with TRBD1. V lost 3 bases to trimming and J lost 7 bases; unmatched junction nucleotides: 6. Germline CDR1 reads MNHEY; CDR2 reads SMNVEV (reference sequence). CDR3 size: 15 residues. The CDR3 is CASSLETGLNSPLHF. The CDR3 nucleotides read TGTGCCAGCAGTTTGGAGACAGGGCTAAATTCACCCCTCCACTTT.

V usage is TRBV28 and J usage is TRBJ2-2; the D is unclear. V was pared by 1 base and J by 3 bases, with 6 bases between. The CDR3 has 14 residues. Per the germline V gene, CDR1 is MDHEN and CDR2 is SYDVKM. The DNA for the CDR3 is TGTGCCAGCAGTTTATCAGGTCACACCGGGGAGCTGTTTTTT. Protein product: CASSLSGHTGELFF.

CDR3 loop: CASSRQGFLVEQYF. As DNA, the CDR3 is TGTGCCAGCAGTCGACAGGGGTTCTTGGTCGAGCAGTACTTC. The chain is built from TRBV2 and TRBJ2-7; 8 nucleotides line up with TRBD1. CDR1 and CDR2 from the germline V gene are SNHLY and FYNNEI. The CDR3 totals 14 residues. V was pared by 5 bases and J by 6 bases, with 9 bases of the junction left unmatched. Looking up the rest from reference TRBV2 and TRBJ2-7 gives the full variable domain: EPEVTQTPSHQVTQMGQEVILRCVPISNHLYFYWYRQILGQKVEFLVSFYNNEISEKSEIFDDQFSVERPDGSNFTLKIRSTKLEDSAMYFCASSRQGFLVEQYFGPGTRLTVT.

J is TRBJ1-6 and V is TRBV7-2, with D maybe TRBD1 (5 bases). Trimming shortened V by 1 base and J by 8 bases, and 9 bases separated the two germline ends. Per the germline V gene, CDR1 is SGHTA and CDR2 is FQGNSA. This CDR3 contains 14 residues. In nucleotides, the CDR3 is TGTGCCAGCAGCTTAGGAGACAGCTATTCACCCCTCCACTTT. Protein: CASSLGDSYSPLHF.

The V gene is TRBV5-4, the J gene TRBJ2-1; 8 bases map to TRBD2. CDR3 length equals 11 residues. The germline V gene encodes CDR1 SGHNT and CDR2 YYREEE (reference sequence). J was trimmed by 12 bases and V by 7 bases; bases with no gene match: 6. CDR3 coding DNA: TGTGCCAGCCGGGAGGGGGGTCGGCAGTTCTTC. Its translation is CASREGGRQFF.

This rearrangement joins TRBV24-1 to TRBJ2-7; the D is unclear. The CDR3 has 14 amino acids. Trimming stripped 5 bases from V and 0 bases from J, with 10 bases between. CDR1 KGHDR and CDR2 SFDVKD come from the germline V gene. The CDR3 reads CATSAPGPSYEQYF. For the CDR3, the DNA is TGTGCCACCAGTGCGCCAGGTCCCTCCTACGAGCAGTACTTC.

The chain employs TRBV19 and TRBJ2-1; 9 positions agree with TRBD2. The CDR3 spans 16 residues. V shed 1 base, J shed 8 bases, and the junction held 9 bases outside the gene matches. CDR1 is LNHDA, CDR2 SQIVND, per germline (reference sequence). DNA for the CDR3: TGTGCCAGTAGTATAGTATCTAGCGGGACACGTCATGAGCAGTTCTTC. This translates into CASSIVSSGTRHEQFF.

The J gene is TRBJ2-5, the V gene TRBV7-2, with a weak D call TRBD2 (5 bases). This CDR3 contains 14 residues. Germline V CDR1 and CDR2: SGHTA, FQGNSA. Trimming left V 2 bases short and J 5 bases short, with 12 bases between. The CDR3 spells CASSLSGRRETQYF. CDR3 bases: TGTGCCAGCAGCTTAAGCGGAAGGAGGGAGACCCAGTACTTC.

The CDR3 is CASSDDRGWYSPLHF. In nucleotides, the CDR3 is TGCGCCAGCAGCGATGACAGGGGGTGGTATTCACCCCTCCACTTT. This chain links TRBV5-1 with TRBJ1-6; TRBD1 aligns across 9 bases. CDR1 is SGHRS, CDR2 YFSETQ, per germline. CDR3 length: 15 amino acids. V shed 4 bases and J 8 bases; nucleotides not matched to a gene: 7.

This clone has only one observation. V usage is TRBV11-2 and J usage is TRBJ2-5, with D maybe TRBD1 (7 bases). Germline V gene data show CDR1 as SGHAT and CDR2 as FQNNGV. V dropped 5 bases and J dropped 7 bases, with 14 bases sitting between them. CDR3 size: 13 residues. The CDR3 is CASSAPQGGTQYF. The CDR3 DNA is TGTGCCAGCAGCGCTCCCCAGGGGGGGACCCAGTACTTC.

Only one count was recorded for this clone. The chain recombines TRBV6-2 or TRBV6-3 with TRBJ2-3, with D possibly TRBD2 on 5 matching bases. Germline values: CDR1 MNHEY, CDR2 SVGEGT. Trimming left V 3 bases short and J 6 bases short, with 22 bases between. This CDR3 contains 17 residues. The CDR3 nucleotides read TGTGCCAGCAGTTATCCCCCGGGATTAAGAAGGTGGGATACGCAGTATTTT. Its protein product is CASSYPPGLRRWDTQYF.

The chain uses TRBV4-1 and TRBJ2-1, with 9 bases identical to TRBD2. Germline CDR1 reads MGHRA; CDR2 reads YSYEKL. The CDR3 extends over 17 amino acids. V was clipped by 4 bases and J by 4 bases; unmatched bases: 11. The CDR3 DNA reads as TGCGCCAGCAGCCGATTAGCGGGAGTAAGCGGGTACAATGAGCAGTTCTTC. Translating gives CASSRLAGVSGYNEQFF.